These T cell receptor beta chains were read from a single sample in a study of cytomegalovirus exposure and HLA in healthy donors. Produced via immunoSEQ multiplex PCR; TCRdb's table is partial and in-frame only. The sample has about 82,000 clones; around 81% are singletons. The sequencing sample was made of PBMCs. These receptors were obtained from a male donor in good health and CMV-seropositive. Both conserved end residues are part of each CDR3. The D gene is left open where the match is weak. Clone size is not always given. Where it is, it says once, few, many or a class for expanded clones.

j_gene | v_gene | d_gene | abundance | CDR3nt | CDR3aa
TRBJ1-3 | TRBV7-9 | TRBD1 | - | TGTGCCAGCAGCTTAGCGCTTGGGACAGGCGGAAACACCATATATTTT | CASSLALGTGGNTIYF
TRBJ1-5 | TRBV6-1 | TRBD1 | - | TGTGCCAGCAGTGATCCGGGACAGGGGTATTTTGGCAATCAGCCCCAGCATTTT | CASSDPGQGYFGNQPQHF
TRBJ1-1 | TRBV4-3 | - | - | TGCGCCAGCAGCCAAGTATTCGGGGTGGAAGCTTTCTTT | CASSQVFGVEAFF
TRBJ2-1 | TRBV27 | TRBD2 | - | TGTGCCAGCAGTGGGCGGGAGGGTCGGGGTGAGCAGTTCTTC | CASSGREGRGEQFF
TRBJ1-5 | TRBV19 | TRBD1 | - | TGTGCCAGTAGTGAACAGGGGGCGTTGAGCAATCAGCCCCAGCATTTT | CASSEQGALSNQPQHF
TRBJ1-1 | TRBV29-1 | - | - | TGCAGCGCCTTGGTCGGTGAAGCTTTCTTT | CSALVGEAFF
TRBJ2-5 | TRBV5-1 | - | - | TGCGCCAGCAGCCTGTGGGGGTCGGCGGGGTCAGAGACCCAGTACTTC | CASSLWGSAGSETQYF
TRBJ2-5 | TRBV7-6 | TRBD2 | - | TGTGCCAGCAGCTCGGGACTAGCGGGGGGGCCGGGGACCCAGTACTTC | CASSSGLAGGPGTQYF
TRBJ2-7 | TRBV4-2 | TRBD1 | few | TGTGCCAGCAGCTCCCCCGAGGCAGGGGGCTGGCACGAGCAGTACTTC | CASSSPEAGGWHEQYF
TRBJ2-6 | TRBV7-9 | TRBD1 | - | TGTGCCAGCAGTTTTAGGACAGGGGGCGGGTCTGGGGCCAACGTCCTGACTTTC | CASSFRTGGGSGANVLTF